The 30 T cell receptor beta chains below come from one sample, sequenced in a study of a mutant IDH1 vaccine in newly diagnosed glioma. Time point indicated: baseline, week 1 (first vaccination visit). This sample's treatment: pre-vaccination baseline after standard-of-care therapy. Sequenced by immunoSEQ multiplex PCR; TCRdb stores in-frame clones only, minus some. The data show about 92,000 clones, 80% seen once. Source: PBMCs, taken from a glioma patient treated with radiotherapy, temozolomide or both. The receptor source for this set is a man aged 35 to 55 with glioma.

The rearrangement links TRBV29-1 to TRBJ1-3; unclear D gene. Germline CDR1 SQVTM, CDR2 ANQGSEA. The CDR3 is 12 residues long. Trimming took 4 bases from V and 0 from J, leaving 4 bases between them. DNA of the CDR3: TGCAGCGTTGTCACCTCTGGAAACACCATATATTTT. Translating gives CSVVTSGNTIYF.

The chain joins TRBV19 to TRBJ2-2; 11 bases fit TRBD2. Trimming at V came to 7 bases and at J to 6 bases, leaving 10 bases not matched to a gene. Germline loops: CDR1 LNHDA, CDR2 SQIVND (reference sequence). The CDR3 sequence is 16 residues long. The CDR3 is CASTPLSGGAAGELFF. CDR3 sequence (DNA): TGTGCCAGTACCCCCCTTAGCGGGGGGGCCGCCGGGGAGCTGTTTTTT.

The chain couples TRBV19 to TRBJ1-2; D is perhaps TRBD1 (6 bases). Germline V gene lookup returns CDR1 LNHDA and CDR2 SQIVND (reference sequence). The V end was cut by 5 bases, the J end by 4 bases, with 11 bases between. The CDR3 contains 13 residues. CDR3: CASSQEGVYGYTF. CDR3 bases: TGTGCCAGTAGTCAGGAGGGGGTCTATGGCTACACCTTC. The entire variable domain, with the rest obtained from reference TRBV19 and TRBJ1-2, is as follows: DGGITQSPKYLFRKEGQNVTLSCEQNLNHDAMYWYRQDPGQGLRLIYYSQIVNDFQKGDIAEGYSVSREKKESFPLTVTSAQKNPTAFYLCASSQEGVYGYTFGSGTRLTVV.

Only a few counts were recorded for this clone. The V gene is TRBV27, the J gene TRBJ2-7; 9 bases align to TRBD1. V lost 6 bases, J lost 4 bases, and 4 bases stayed unmatched. This CDR3 contains 13 residues. CDR1 is MNHEY, CDR2 SMNVEV, per germline (reference sequence). DNA of the CDR3: TGTGCCAGCAGCCGGGACAGGGTTTACGAGCAGTACTTC. It is translated as CASSRDRVYEQYF.

The rearrangement links TRBV7-6 to TRBJ2-7; 8 nucleotides line up with TRBD2. Germline V CDR1 and CDR2: SGHVS, FNYEAQ. This CDR3 is built from 13 residues. V dropped 5 bases and J dropped 7; count of bases not matched to a gene: 7. CDR3 nucleotides: TGTGCCAGCAGCCTTGGACTAGCTCGGGAGCAGTACTTC. Protein sequence: CASSLGLAREQYF.

This chain uses TRBV30 with TRBJ2-5, with TRBD2 matching 7 bases. Trimming took 3 bases from V and 3 from J; bases not matched to a gene: 10. The CDR3 consists of 15 residues. Germline CDR1 GTSNPN, CDR2 SVGIG (reference sequence). The CDR3 sequence: CAWSAETSRKETQYF. CDR3 DNA: TGTGCCTGGAGCGCCGAGACTAGCCGAAAAGAGACCCAGTACTTC.

The gene calls are TRBV5-6 and TRBJ1-3; TRBD1 matches at 8 bases. There are 18 residues in the CDR3. Per the germline V gene, CDR1 is SGHDT and CDR2 is YYEEEE. The V gene end was trimmed by 0 bases and the J gene end by 0 bases; junction bases not matched to a gene: 8. The CDR3 is CASSLEQGGSYSGNTIYF. CDR3 DNA: TGTGCCAGCAGCTTGGAACAGGGGGGGTCCTACTCTGGAAACACCATATATTTT.

The V gene is TRBV15, the J gene TRBJ2-2; 9 nucleotides match TRBD2. Germline trimming cut 3 bases from V and 7 bases from J; bases unmatched to any gene: 15. Germline V lookup: CDR1 LNHNV, CDR2 YYDKDF (reference sequence). The CDR3 is made up of 18 amino acids. This CDR3 reads CATSSPRGAGGGVGELFF. The CDR3 nucleotides read TGTGCCACCAGCAGCCCCCGGGGAGCGGGAGGTGGTGTCGGGGAGCTGTTTTTT.

For this clone: The germline gene is not matched at one end of the junction; a read error may be the cause. The gene calls are TRBV6-5 and TRBJ2-1; 10 nucleotides agree with TRBD2. The CDR3 is 16 residues long. From germline, CDR1 is MNHEY and CDR2 SVGAGI. CDR3 protein: CASSYSLSSGSSEQFF. Here the CDR3 DNA reads TGTGCCAGCAGCTACTCCCTCTCTAGCGGGAGCAGTGAGCAGTTCTTC.

J is TRBJ2-1 and V is TRBV9; D remains unclear. Germline V gives CDR1 SGDLS, CDR2 YYNGEE. This CDR3 contains 15 residues. Trimming took off 0 bases at V and 8 bases at J, with 15 bases between the two ends. In nucleotides, the CDR3 is TGTGCCAGCAGCGTAGGGGTGGGTCCGGGCGATGAGCAGTTCTTC. The encoded protein is CASSVGVGPGDEQFF.

This clone occurred once. The chain's CDR3 is CASSLLRRLGDTQYF. The CDR3 DNA follows: TGTGCCAGCAGCCTCCTTCGCCGGCTAGGTGACACGCAGTATTTT. The chain couples TRBV4-2 to TRBJ2-3; D is unclear. Germline-derived CDR1 and CDR2 are LGHNA and YNFKEQ. V lost 4 bases, J lost 9 bases, and 20 bases lay in between. The CDR3 covers 15 residues.

About this clone itself: The identical CDR3 is also encoded by other nucleotide sequences in the sample. The rearrangement uses TRBV2 and TRBJ2-7, with TRBD1 as a possible D gene (6 bases). Looked up from germline, CDR1 is SNHLY and CDR2 is FYNNEI. V lost 0 bases to trimming and J lost 2 bases, with 8 bases between them. The CDR3 runs to 14 residues. CDR3 loop: CASSEAGATYEQYF. Written as DNA, the CDR3 is TGTGCCAGCAGTGAAGCGGGGGCCACCTACGAGCAGTACTTC. Combining the CDR3 with reference TRBV2 and TRBJ2-7 gives the whole variable domain EPEVTQTPSHQVTQMGQEVILRCVPISNHLYFYWYRQILGQKVEFLVSFYNNEISEKSEIFDDQFSVERPDGSNFTLKIRSTKLEDSAMYFCASSEAGATYEQYFGPGTRLTVT.

The J gene is TRBJ2-3, the V gene TRBV12-5; the D is unclear. CDR1 is LGHNT, CDR2 FRNRAP, per germline. This CDR3 is 12 amino acids long. V dropped 1 base and J dropped 4 bases, with 3 bases sitting between them. CDR3 protein: CASGLAADTQYF. The CDR3 DNA sequence: TGTGCTAGTGGTTTGGCCGCAGATACGCAGTATTTT.

This clone was found once. Here the CDR3 DNA reads TGTGCCAGTAGTACCGGGACATCGGCCCACGAGCAGTACTTC. Residues: CASSTGTSAHEQYF. This chain uses TRBV19 with TRBJ2-7, with D tentatively TRBD1 (6 bases). The CDR3 totals 14 residues. The V end lost 4 bases, the J end lost 5 bases, and 15 bases lay between the germline ends. Germline-derived CDR1 and CDR2 are LNHDA and SQIVND (reference sequence).

This chain connects TRBV5-1 to TRBJ1-2; the D gene is possibly TRBD1 (5 bases). Germline lookup yields CDR1 SGHRS and CDR2 YFSETQ. V was clipped by 7 bases and J by 5 bases, with 21 bases between them. The CDR3 extends over 15 amino acids. CDR3 loop: CASSPWGRGGYGYTF. For the CDR3, the DNA is TGCGCCAGCTCCCCCTGGGGACGGGGGGGTTATGGCTACACCTTC.

This sequence joins TRBV10-3 and TRBJ1-5; a possible D gene is TRBD1 (5 bases). The CDR3 length is 14 residues. V lost 0 bases to trimming and J lost 6 bases, with 9 bases between them. Germline V gene lookup returns CDR1 ENHRY and CDR2 SYGVKD. For the CDR3, the DNA is TGTGCCATCAGTGAGTCAGCAGGGATTCAGCCCCAGCATTTT. This codes for CAISESAGIQPQHF.

The chain has TRBV19 and TRBJ1-3; tentatively, D is TRBD1 (5 bases). This CDR3 contains 15 residues. Germline V gene sequence: CDR1 LNHDA, CDR2 SQIVND (reference sequence). Trimming shortened V by 3 bases and J by 1 base, and 10 bases separated the two germline ends. CDR3 coding DNA: TGTGCCAGTAGTATCCGGACAACTTCTGGAAACACCATATATTTT. It encodes CASSIRTTSGNTIYF.

This clone was detected ten times or more. The chain links TRBV6-5 to TRBJ1-2; D uncertain. Germline loops: CDR1 MNHEY, CDR2 SVGAGI. The CDR3 is 13 amino acids. Trimming cost V 6 bases and J 2 bases, with 10 bases left between them. The CDR3 region is CASRLHNNYGYTF. As DNA, the CDR3 is TGTGCCAGCAGACTACACAACAACTATGGCTACACCTTC.

The V call is TRBV7-8, the J call TRBJ1-1; weak D call: TRBD1 (6 bases). The V and J ends lost 4 bases and 11 bases respectively, with 23 bases between them. The CDR3 totals 15 residues. CDR1 and CDR2 from the germline V gene are SGHVS and FQNEAQ. The CDR3 here is CASSWGHRDRAGAFF. DNA of the CDR3: TGTGCCAGCAGCTGGGGGCACAGGGACCGGGCCGGGGCTTTCTTT.

J is TRBJ2-7 and V is TRBV5-1, with 8 bases matching TRBD2. CDR1 is SGHRS and CDR2 is YFSETQ in the germline V gene. The V segment lost 4 bases and the J segment 4 bases; nucleotides outside the gene matches: 10. The CDR3 consists of 15 residues. For the CDR3, the DNA is TGCGCCAGCAGCCTGAACGCGGGAGGATTATACGAGCAGTACTTC. This gives the protein CASSLNAGGLYEQYF. The full variable domain, rest sourced from reference TRBV5-1 and TRBJ2-7, is KAGVTQTPRYLIKTRGQQVTLSCSPISGHRSVSWYQQTPGQGLQFLFEYFSETQRNKGNFPGRFSGRQFSNSRSEMNVSTLELGDSALYLCASSLNAGGLYEQYFGPGTRLTVT.

This clone was counted ten times or more. The chain's CDR3 is CASSQQPGQAYNEQFF. The CDR3 bases are TGCGCCAGCAGCCAACAACCGGGACAGGCCTACAATGAGCAGTTCTTC. This chain uses TRBV4-1 with TRBJ2-1; 8 bases match TRBD1. CDR1 and CDR2 (germline): MGHRA, YSYEKL. This CDR3 has 16 amino acids. Losses at the gene ends were 2 bases for V and 2 bases for J; bases not matched to a gene: 5.

V is TRBV7-2 and J is TRBJ2-7; 9 bases map to TRBD2. The CDR3 has 16 amino acids. CDR1 and CDR2 from the germline V gene are SGHTA and FQGNSA. V gave up 1 base and J gave up 1 base; unmatched junction bases: 5. This chain's CDR3 is CASSLGASGASYEQYF. The CDR3, as DNA: TGTGCCAGCAGCTTAGGCGCTAGCGGGGCGTCCTACGAGCAGTACTTC. Using reference TRBV7-2 and TRBJ2-7 for the parts outside the CDR3, the full variable domain is GAGVSQSPSNKVTEKGKDVELRCDPISGHTALYWYRQSLGQGLEFLIYFQGNSAPDKSGLPSDRFSAERTGGSVSTLTIQRTQQEDSAVYLCASSLGASGASYEQYFGPGTRLTVT.

The chain recombines TRBV2 with TRBJ2-1; TRBD2 agrees at 13 bases. V lost 4 bases and J lost 8; bases outside the gene matches: 5. The CDR3 runs 15 residues. Looked up from germline, CDR1 is SNHLY and CDR2 is FYNNEI. CDR3 sequence reads: CASSGGTSGVDEQFF. For the CDR3, the DNA is TGTGCCAGCAGTGGCGGGACTAGCGGGGTCGATGAGCAGTTCTTC.

The chain combines TRBV6-5 with TRBJ2-7; D remains ambiguous. Between the trimmed V and J ends, which lost 2 bases and 0 bases, there was a span of 5 bases. This CDR3 region has 13 residues. Germline assignment: CDR1 MNHEY and CDR2 SVGAGI. In nucleotides, the CDR3 is TGTGCCAGCAGTTACGCTAGCTCCTACGAGCAGTACTTC. This sequence encodes CASSYASSYEQYF.

In DNA form, the CDR3 reads TGTGCCAGCAGCCAAGGGACTAGCGGGAGGGGCTACGAGCAGTACTTC. Translated: CASSQGTSGRGYEQYF. The V gene is TRBV4-2, the J gene TRBJ2-7, with 15 bases identical to TRBD2. The CDR3 is 16 residues long. The germline V gene has CDR1 LGHNA and CDR2 YNFKEQ. The junction had 1 base not matched to a gene; V was cut back by 1 base and J by 3 bases.

The DNA of the CDR3 is TGTGCCAGCGGAGATGGGGACACGACCTACGAGCAGTACTTC. It yields the protein CASGDGDTTYEQYF. The chain is built from TRBV6-1 and TRBJ2-7; perhaps TRBD1 as D (6 bases). Germline V CDR1 and CDR2: MNHNS, SASEGT. This CDR3 is built from 14 residues. V was shortened by 8 bases and J by 2 bases, with 16 bases between the two germline ends.

A few counts support this clone. This rearrangement joins TRBV2 to TRBJ1-6, with 10 bases lining up with TRBD1. The CDR3 has 17 amino acids. V trimming: 3 bases; J trimming: 5 bases; junction bases outside the gene matches: 7. Germline V lookup: CDR1 SNHLY, CDR2 FYNNEI. The CDR3, as DNA: TGTGCCAGCAGTGACACGACAGGGGGCTGGGATAATTCACCCCTCCACTTT. It is translated as CASSDTTGGWDNSPLHF. Full variable domain (remainder filled in from reference TRBV2 and TRBJ1-6): EPEVTQTPSHQVTQMGQEVILRCVPISNHLYFYWYRQILGQKVEFLVSFYNNEISEKSEIFDDQFSVERPDGSNFTLKIRSTKLEDSAMYFCASSDTTGGWDNSPLHFGNGTRLTVT.

The chain couples TRBV2 to TRBJ2-2; D not resolved. Germline-derived CDR1 and CDR2 are SNHLY and FYNNEI. Trimming took off 0 bases at V and 0 bases at J, with 11 bases between the two ends. CDR3 length: 17 amino acids. For the CDR3, the DNA is TGTGCCAGCAGTGAAGCTTGGATGGCCACGAACACCGGGGAGCTGTTTTTT. This gives the protein CASSEAWMATNTGELFF.

This chain connects TRBV14 to TRBJ2-1, with D possibly called TRBD1 or TRBD2 (6 bases each). V was pared by 6 bases and J by 9 bases, with 18 bases between. Germline V gene sequence: CDR1 SGHDN, CDR2 FVKESK. The CDR3 loop spans 14 amino acids. The CDR3 loop reads CASSVRGAEGEQFF. The DNA for the CDR3 is TGTGCCAGCAGTGTAAGGGGGGCGGAGGGTGAGCAGTTCTTC.

This chain connects TRBV9 to TRBJ2-5; 8 bases are a match to TRBD1. The CDR3 has 16 amino acids. CDR1 is SGDLS, CDR2 YYNGEE, per germline. The J segment lost 2 bases and the V segment lost 2 bases, leaving 8 bases of the junction unmatched. The CDR3 DNA is TGTGCCAGCAGCGTGGCCTATTACAGGGGGCAAGAGACCCAGTACTTC. Amino acids: CASSVAYYRGQETQYF. Filled out from reference TRBV9 and TRBJ2-5, the complete variable domain reads DSGVTQTPKHLITATGQRVTLRCSPRSGDLSVYWYQQSLDQGLQFLIQYYNGEERAKGNILERFSAQQFPDLHSELNLSSLELGDSALYFCASSVAYYRGQETQYFGPGTRLLVL.